These 5 T cell receptor beta chains originate from one sample sequenced in a study of graft-versus-host responses after intestinal transplantation (dated by TCRdb to about 2021). The time point tag for this specimen amounts to: cells obtained before transplantation from donor or recipient. In mixed lymphocyte reactions, about 200,000 CFSE-labeled pre-transplant responders were plated with about 200,000 irradiated violet-dye-labeled stimulators and cultured for less than seven days. The library was produced with the immunoSEQ multiplex PCR assay. The table comes from immuneACCESS by way of TCRdb, which keeps in-frame sequences with V and J called. Part of the clones is missing from these tables; in studies checked, under half for an unresolved V gene and the rest for unknown reasons. The sample table shows about 14,000 clones, and roughly 35% are seen once. Together, the top ten hold roughly 2% of the sample.

The specimen was alloreactive CD8+ T cells from a mixed lymphocyte reaction culture, collected before intestinal transplant. This sample's cell subset or site label indicates: CFSE-low proliferating T cells sorted from approximately 6-day pre-transplant mixed lymphocyte reaction (GvH or HvG direction). These receptors were taken from a human patient who received an intestinal transplant.

This clone was seen more than once but under ten times. The chain carries TRBV6-5 and TRBJ1-1, with D uncertain. CDR3 length equals 15 residues. CDR1 is MNHEY and CDR2 is SVGAGI in the germline V gene. The V and J ends lost 2 bases and 4 bases respectively, with 14 bases between them. CDR3 DNA sequence: TGTGCCAGCAGTTACAGCGGGGTAGTAGGCACTGAAGCTTTCTTT. Its translation is CASSYSGVVGTEAFF.

The rearrangement joins TRBV29-1 to TRBJ1-1; D may be TRBD1 (6 bases). CDR1 and CDR2 (germline): SQVTM, ANQGSEA. The CDR3 runs to 12 residues. V lost 6 bases and J lost 4, with 12 bases in between. The CDR3 DNA reads TGCAGCGTGGGACAACAGGGCACTGAAGCTTTCTTT. Translating gives CSVGQQGTEAFF.

The V gene is TRBV4-3, the J gene TRBJ2-2; D uncertain. The CDR3 has 13 residues. CDR1 and CDR2 (germline): LGHNA, YSLEER. The germline V and J ends were trimmed by 2 bases and 2 bases, with 3 bases remaining between them. The CDR3 is CASSQTNTGELFF. The CDR3 DNA follows: TGCGCCAGCAGCCAAACAAACACCGGGGAGCTGTTTTTT.

This clone was observed a few times. The J gene is TRBJ2-3, the V gene TRBV4-3; D uncertain. Trimming pared 0 bases from V and 0 bases from J, leaving 7 bases between. From germline, CDR1 is LGHNA and CDR2 YSLEER. CDR3 size: 15 residues. CDR3 protein: CASSQDGASTDTQYF. CDR3 DNA: TGCGCCAGCAGCCAAGACGGAGCGAGCACAGATACGCAGTATTTT.

The V call is TRBV27, the J call TRBJ2-2; D possibly corresponds to TRBD2 (6 bases). The CDR3 loop spans 16 amino acids. Germline V gene sequence: CDR1 MNHEY, CDR2 SMNVEV (reference sequence). Trimming stripped 4 bases from V and 2 bases from J, with 14 bases between. This chain's CDR3 is CASSSRWTTNTGELFF. The CDR3 DNA reads TGTGCCAGCAGTTCCCGTTGGACTACTAACACCGGGGAGCTGTTTTTT.